These 24 T cell receptor beta chains originate from one sample sequenced in a study of cytomegalovirus exposure and HLA in healthy donors. Use of 60 Vbeta and 13 Jbeta primers characterized the PCR. The data were produced by immunoSEQ multiplex PCR, yet TCRdb's version contains in-frame clones alone and is incomplete. Of 95,000 to 110,000 clones listed, roughly three quarters were seen once; the top ten hold approximately 3.7%. The sequencing sample was made of PBMCs. These receptors came from a man in his fifties in good health and CMV-seropositive.

The V gene is TRBV11-2, the J gene TRBJ2-7; a weak D match, TRBD2 (5 bases). In germline, CDR1 is SGHAT, CDR2 FQNNGV. The CDR3 is 14 amino acids. Trimming shortened V by 3 bases and J by 7 bases, and 16 bases separated the two germline ends. The DNA for the CDR3 is TGTGCCAGCAGCTTTAGAACATCCTCGGGGGAGCAGTACTTC. Translated, it gives CASSFRTSSGEQYF.

The gene calls are TRBV28 and TRBJ1-6; the D is unclear. Germline CDR1 is MDHEN and CDR2 is SYDVKM. The V end lost 5 bases, the J end lost 10 bases, and 12 bases lay between the germline ends. There are 13 residues in the CDR3. The CDR3 DNA reads TGTGCCAGCAGTCCCCCCCACAGCTCACCCCTCCACTTT. Protein: CASSPPHSSPLHF.

The chain has TRBV29-1 and TRBJ2-3; 10 bases match TRBD2. The germline V gene encodes CDR1 SQVTM and CDR2 ANQGSEA. The CDR3 extends over 15 amino acids. V shed 5 bases and J 4 bases; nucleotides not matched to a gene: 9. CDR3 in amino acids: CSVQASGRGADTQYF. The CDR3 coding sequence is TGCAGCGTTCAAGCTAGCGGGAGAGGCGCAGATACGCAGTATTTT.

The chain combines TRBV6-5 with TRBJ2-2, with D perhaps matching TRBD2 (6 bases). There are 15 residues in the CDR3. V lost 0 bases and J lost 7, with 12 bases in between. Germline-derived CDR1 and CDR2 are MNHEY and SVGAGI. This chain's CDR3 is CASSYSGTLNGELFF. CDR3 coding DNA: TGTGCCAGCAGTTACTCCGGGACTTTAAACGGGGAGCTGTTTTTT.

This chain connects TRBV27 to TRBJ2-7; 9 positions agree with TRBD1. CDR1 MNHEY and CDR2 SMNVEV come from the germline V gene (reference sequence). Trimming cost V 5 bases and J 4 bases; bases outside gene matches: 9. The CDR3 has 15 residues. The CDR3 DNA follows: TGTGCCAGCAGTGAAATCGGGACAGGGTCTTACGAGCAGTACTTC. Translating it yields CASSEIGTGSYEQYF.

The chain uses TRBV19 and TRBJ1-1, with D hard to call. This CDR3 is built from 15 residues. Germline CDR1 LNHDA, CDR2 SQIVND (reference sequence). Trimming pared 3 bases from V and 0 bases from J, leaving 11 bases between. In DNA, the CDR3 is TGTGCCAGTAGTATTCTAGGTCCGATGAACACTGAAGCTTTCTTT. Translation gives CASSILGPMNTEAFF.

CDR3: CASSEGLAGSYEQYF. CDR3 sequence (DNA): TGTGCCAGCAGCGAAGGACTAGCGGGAAGCTACGAGCAGTACTTC. This chain connects TRBV5-4 to TRBJ2-7, with TRBD2 matching over 12 bases. This CDR3 has 15 residues. The V and J ends lost 4 bases and 3 bases, in that order; junction bases with no gene match: 5. CDR1 SGHNT and CDR2 YYREEE come from the germline V gene (reference sequence).

Concerning this clone: The same CDR3 can be traced to other DNA sequences in this sample. This chain joins TRBV2 and TRBJ2-2, with 8 positions matching TRBD2. V trimming: 6 bases; J trimming: 4 bases; junction bases outside the gene matches: 7. The germline gives CDR1 SNHLY, CDR2 FYNNEI. This CDR3 has 15 residues. For the CDR3, the DNA is TGTGCCAGCAGCAGACTAGCGATTGGCACCGGGGAGCTGTTTTTT. Its translation is CASSRLAIGTGELFF.

V gene TRBV18 combines with J gene TRBJ2-3; 9 bases are shared with TRBD1. This CDR3 contains 16 residues. V lost 3 bases to trimming and J lost 0 bases; unmatched junction nucleotides: 4. In germline, CDR1 is KGHSH, CDR2 LQKENI. CDR3 in DNA: TGTGCCAGCTCACCTCCGGGACAGGGAAGCACAGATACGCAGTATTTT. This codes for CASSPPGQGSTDTQYF.

This chain links TRBV5-3 with TRBJ2-7; D is ambiguous. TRBV5-3 is an ORF for which the function is uncertain. Trimming took 1 base from V and 2 from J, leaving 7 bases between them. CDR3 length: 13 amino acids. The CDR3 DNA reads TGTGCCAGAAGCTTGCAGGCCACCTACGAGCAGTACTTC. Protein sequence: CARSLQATYEQYF.

The rearrangement uses TRBV4-1 and TRBJ2-2; TRBD1 might be the D (7 bases). The CDR3 spans 18 residues. CDR1 and CDR2 (germline): MGHRA, YSYEKL. V dropped 0 bases and J dropped 3 bases, with 17 bases sitting between them. For the CDR3, the DNA is TGCGCCAGCAGCCAAGAGATGGGGTTCAGGGGGGACACCGGGGAGCTGTTTTTT. The encoded protein is CASSQEMGFRGDTGELFF.

The chain has TRBV7-8 and TRBJ2-1; D gene ambiguous. This CDR3 has 16 residues. The germline V gene has CDR1 SGHVS and CDR2 FQNEAQ. V dropped 1 base and J dropped 3 bases, with 13 bases sitting between them. The CDR3 DNA reads TGTGCCAGCAGCTTAGGGTTCGGGTCGATCTACAATGAGCAGTTCTTC. Its protein product is CASSLGFGSIYNEQFF.

This sequence joins TRBV5-4 and TRBJ2-6; D gene ambiguous. Deletions cut 4 bases from V and 3 bases from J, with 11 bases between. CDR1 is SGHNT, CDR2 YYREEE, per germline (reference sequence). This CDR3 contains 15 residues. In DNA form, the CDR3 reads TGTGCCAGCAGCCCCCAGATTGGTGGGGCCAACGTCCTGACTTTC. As protein: CASSPQIGGANVLTF.

J is TRBJ2-2 and V is TRBV19; 10 bases align to TRBD1. Germline CDR1 LNHDA, CDR2 SQIVND (reference sequence). The CDR3 sequence is 16 residues long. V lost 5 bases, J lost 2 bases, and 5 bases stayed unmatched. CDR3 sequence: CASSFGQGVNTGELFF. The CDR3 DNA reads TGTGCCAGTAGTTTTGGACAGGGGGTAAACACCGGGGAGCTGTTTTTT.

In this sample, this clone turned up once. J is TRBJ1-2 and V is TRBV27, with unresolved D. There are 13 residues in the CDR3. Germline V gene data show CDR1 as MNHEY and CDR2 as SMNVEV (reference sequence). Trimming shortened V by 3 bases and J by 4 bases, and 9 bases separated the two germline ends. The chain's CDR3 is CASSFGDGYGYTF. The CDR3 DNA follows: TGTGCCAGCAGTTTCGGGGATGGCTATGGCTACACCTTC.

This chain uses TRBV19 with TRBJ2-3; 8 bases fit TRBD2. The CDR3 loop spans 13 amino acids. Losses at the gene ends were 10 bases for V and 5 bases for J; bases not matched to a gene: 8. The germline V gene encodes CDR1 LNHDA and CDR2 SQIVND (reference sequence). The CDR3 here is CATSGGRIDTQYF. DNA for the CDR3: TGTGCCACCTCGGGGGGGCGGATAGATACGCAGTATTTT.

The chain links TRBV10-3 to TRBJ2-7; weak D call: TRBD1 (6 bases). The V end was cut by 6 bases, the J end by 2 bases, with 11 bases between. Germline loops: CDR1 ENHRY, CDR2 SYGVKD. The CDR3 is 13 amino acids. The CDR3 DNA sequence: TGTGCCATCAGGGGCACAGGGACCTACGAGCAGTACTTC. Encoded protein: CAIRGTGTYEQYF.

The genes are TRBV10-2 and TRBJ2-1, with a weak D call TRBD2 (6 bases). With 4 bases removed from V and 3 bases from J, the gap between germline ends came to 10 bases. The CDR3 has 14 amino acids. Per germline, CDR1 WSHSY and CDR2 SAAADI. The CDR3 loop reads CASSVSRDYNEQFF. CDR3 sequence (DNA): TGCGCCAGCAGTGTTTCGCGGGACTACAATGAGCAGTTCTTC.

The chain is built from TRBV29-1 and TRBJ2-7; TRBD2 is a possible D gene (6 bases). The CDR3 has 12 amino acids. V was pared by 4 bases and J by 2 bases, with 9 bases between. Germline values: CDR1 SQVTM, CDR2 ANQGSEA. This chain's CDR3 is CSVAEGAYEQYF. The CDR3 DNA reads as TGCAGCGTTGCGGAGGGTGCCTACGAGCAGTACTTC.

The V gene is TRBV19, the J gene TRBJ1-5, with a tentative D call TRBD1 (5 bases). The CDR3 loop spans 15 amino acids. Germline loops: CDR1 LNHDA, CDR2 SQIVND (reference sequence). Trimming removed 5 bases from V and 1 base from J, with 12 bases in between. The CDR3 here is CASSPGRGSNQPQHF. Written as DNA, the CDR3 is TGTGCCAGTAGTCCCGGACGGGGGAGCAATCAGCCCCAGCATTTT.

The rearrangement joins TRBV7-2 to TRBJ2-7; 13 bases align to TRBD2. CDR3 length: 18 residues. In germline, CDR1 is SGHTA, CDR2 FQGNSA. The V gene end was trimmed by 1 base and the J gene end by 0 bases; junction bases not matched to a gene: 6. The CDR3 DNA is TGTGCCAGCAGCTTAGGACTAGCGGGAGGCTTCAGCTCCTACGAGCAGTACTTC. This translates into CASSLGLAGGFSSYEQYF.

Only one count was recorded for this clone. The chain has TRBV5-1 and TRBJ2-5; weak D call: TRBD2 (5 bases). The V gene lost 2 bases and the J gene lost 3 bases, with 8 bases spanning the gap. The germline V gene has CDR1 SGHRS and CDR2 YFSETQ. This CDR3 is 13 amino acids long. CDR3 DNA sequence: TGCGCCAGCAGCTTCGACGGGGAAGAGACCCAGTACTTC. Its translation: CASSFDGEETQYF.

The rearrangement uses TRBV27 and TRBJ2-2; 10 positions agree with TRBD2. CDR1 and CDR2 from the germline V gene are MNHEY and SMNVEV (reference sequence). This CDR3 has 19 amino acids. Losses at the gene ends were 8 bases for V and 1 base for J; bases not matched to a gene: 16. In DNA form, the CDR3 reads TGTGCCAGCGGCCGCGGGACTAGCGCTGGGTTTGGGAACACCGGGGAGCTGTTTTTT. Its translation is CASGRGTSAGFGNTGELFF.

This clone has just one count. The chain employs TRBV9 and TRBJ2-2; 8 nucleotides match TRBD2. The J segment lost 0 bases and the V segment lost 3 bases, leaving 4 bases of the junction unmatched. Germline V gives CDR1 SGDLS, CDR2 YYNGEE. CDR3 size: 16 residues. The CDR3 sequence: CASSARLAPNTGELFF. In DNA, the CDR3 is TGTGCCAGCAGCGCACGACTAGCGCCGAACACCGGGGAGCTGTTTTTT.